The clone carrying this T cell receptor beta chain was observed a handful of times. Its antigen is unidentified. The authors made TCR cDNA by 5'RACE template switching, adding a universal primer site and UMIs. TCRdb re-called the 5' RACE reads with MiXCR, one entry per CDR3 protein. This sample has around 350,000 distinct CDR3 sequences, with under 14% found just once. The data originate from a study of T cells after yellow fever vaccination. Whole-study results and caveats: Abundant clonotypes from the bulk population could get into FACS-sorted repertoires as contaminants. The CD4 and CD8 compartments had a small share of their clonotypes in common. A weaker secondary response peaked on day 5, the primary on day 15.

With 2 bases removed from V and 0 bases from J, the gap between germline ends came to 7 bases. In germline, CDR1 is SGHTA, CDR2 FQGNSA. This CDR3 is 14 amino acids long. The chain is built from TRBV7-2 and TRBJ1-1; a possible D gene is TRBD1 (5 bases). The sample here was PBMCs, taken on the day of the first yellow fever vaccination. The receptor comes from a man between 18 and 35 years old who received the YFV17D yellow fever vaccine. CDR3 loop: CASSLLGVNTEAFF. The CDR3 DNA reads TGTGCCAGCAGCTTATTAGGGGTGAACACTGAAGCTTTCTTT.